This TCR beta chain was captured in a study of early T cells in non-severe SARS-CoV-2 infection. Study-level background: Chains from this unsorted whole-blood bulk RNA could not be paired.

V gave up 6 bases and J gave up 4 bases; unmatched junction bases: 8. The CDR3 spans 13 residues. Germline V lookup: CDR1 DFQATT, CDR2 SNEGSKA (reference sequence). TCRdb independently ran MiXCR on the 5' RACE reads; one entry per CDR3 protein. The top ten clones hold over 8.5% of a sample with some 54,000 distinct CDR3 sequences, approximately 9.3% of them seen once. This clonotype was detected a few times. The receptor was derived from an adult who was a healthcare worker with PCR-confirmed SARS-CoV-2 infection or an uninfected control (not recorded which). Sequencing was performed on whole blood. The rearrangement uses TRBV20-1 and TRBJ1-1; 7 nucleotides agree with TRBD1. CDR3: CSALRQGGTEAFF. The CDR3, as DNA: TGCAGTGCCTTGCGACAGGGTGGCACTGAAGCTTTCTTT.